This T cell receptor (beta chain) appears in the sequencing data of a study of regulatory T cells in long-lasting Graves disease. Building of the TCR beta libraries involved iRepertoire HTBI primers and Arm-PCR of CDR3 regions. Each CDR3 protein is one row after TCRdb ran MiXCR on the multiplex PCR reads. Seen here are about 620,000 distinct CDR3 sequences, 15% to 20% observed once, and the top ten hold 15% to 20%. The CDR3 spans 15 residues. The V end lost 2 bases, the J end lost 0 bases, and 8 bases lay between the germline ends. Germline CDR1 KGHSH, CDR2 LQKENI. Sample time point: newly diagnosed GD, antithyroid drugs for less than 3 months. The TCR library was prepared using RNA isolated from PBMCs. These same data were also listed under a study on T cells in Graves' hyperthyroidism and ophthalmopathy.

This chain uses TRBV18 with TRBJ1-3; D remains unclear. The sequences come from peripheral blood mononuclear cells (PBMCs), collected at new diagnosis, from a patient treated with antithyroid drugs. The TCR was taken from a woman aged 25 to 39 with Graves disease. The CDR3 spells CASSPGMVSGNTIYF. CDR3 in DNA: TGTGCCAGCTCACCAGGGATGGTCTCTGGAAACACCATATATTTT.